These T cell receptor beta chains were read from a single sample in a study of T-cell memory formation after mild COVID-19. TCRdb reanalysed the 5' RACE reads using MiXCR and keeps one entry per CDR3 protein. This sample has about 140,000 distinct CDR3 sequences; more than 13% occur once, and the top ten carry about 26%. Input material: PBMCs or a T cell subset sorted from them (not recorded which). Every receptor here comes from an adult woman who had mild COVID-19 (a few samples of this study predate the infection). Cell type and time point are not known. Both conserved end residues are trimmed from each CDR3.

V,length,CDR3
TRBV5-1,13,ASSLDSFSTGELF
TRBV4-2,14,ASSQDPPDIYNEQF
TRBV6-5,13,ASSLGRTTNTEAF
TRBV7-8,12,ASIGKSGIDEQF
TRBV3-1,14,ASSQVQGAYRYEQY
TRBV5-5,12,ASSPGQIYNEQF
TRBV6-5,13,ASSLISPGAGELF
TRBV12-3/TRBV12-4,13,ASSSSGLVQETQY
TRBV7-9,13,ASSVTGRFTGELF
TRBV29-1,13,SDSGTGQLTDTQY
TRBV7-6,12,ASSPMGAGYEQY
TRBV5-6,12,ASTRGGNQETQY
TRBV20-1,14,SAQRGGPMGTDTQY
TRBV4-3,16,ASSQDVGQSANTGELF
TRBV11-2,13,ASSNRAEGYNEQF
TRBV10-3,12,AISDRKRYTEAF
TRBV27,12,ASSPRDLSYEQY
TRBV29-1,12,SALGGQRNTEAF
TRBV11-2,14,ASSWSGTGWKETQY
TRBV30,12,AWSVLVRGGEQY
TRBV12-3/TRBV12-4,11,ASRYTGDTEAF
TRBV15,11,ATSKGSSYEQY
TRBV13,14,ASSSGESPANYGYT
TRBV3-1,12,ASSPLPNTGELF
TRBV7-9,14,ASSLGQGTFNEKLF
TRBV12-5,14,ASGPGLSFPYNEQF
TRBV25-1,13,ASSEWGGVGDTQY
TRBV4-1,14,ASSQHTGYSADTQY
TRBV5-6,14,ASSRFDRTLNSPLH
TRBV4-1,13,ASSQVLTSTDTQY
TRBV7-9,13,ASSDSGTVSYEQY
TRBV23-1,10,ASRGYQETQY
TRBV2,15,ASSEALGTSGANEQF
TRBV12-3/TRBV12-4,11,ASTLGPEWEQY
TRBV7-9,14,ASNPTGGAGSDTQY
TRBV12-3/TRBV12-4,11,ASSPLRGETQY
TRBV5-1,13,ASSPGQGADTEAF